The text below deals with one T cell receptor beta chain. Antigen unknown. Germline CDR1 reads SGHVS; CDR2 reads FQNEAQ. The CDR3 consists of 15 residues. The junction had 3 bases not matched to a gene; V was cut back by 5 bases and J by 3 bases. The data derive from a study of cytomegalovirus exposure and HLA in healthy donors. PCR employed 60 Vbeta and 13 Jbeta primers. The method was immunoSEQ multiplex PCR; TCRdb's version includes in-frame clones alone and lacks a portion of them. In the table there are fewer than 150,000 clones, 80% of which are singletons. Study-wide findings and caveats: Accounts indicate the classifier identified cytomegalovirus status with strong specificity and sensitivity.

The TCR originated in a man between 40 and 49 years old in good health and CMV-seropositive. The sequencing input was PBMCs. V gene TRBV7-8 combines with J gene TRBJ2-3; 12 nucleotides agree with TRBD1. CDR3 region: CASSTGQGATDTQYF. The CDR3 DNA follows: TGTGCCAGCAGCACGGGACAGGGGGCGACAGATACGCAGTATTTT.